The 5 T cell receptor beta chains reported below all come from one sample, sequenced in a study of T cell changes during pregnancy in multiple sclerosis. Some clones are missing from TCRdb's copy, which holds only in-frame ones; the method was immunoSEQ multiplex PCR. Here the sample spans 90,000 or so clones, 75% to 95% being singletons. The source was peripheral blood, collected in the first trimester of pregnancy. The receptors were sampled from a female donor in good health, enrolled as a control in a pregnancy study.

Only one count was recorded for this clone. The V and J genes are TRBV5-6 and TRBJ1-5, with 7 positions matching TRBD1. V lost 4 bases and J lost 6; bases outside the gene matches: 4. The CDR3 contains 13 residues. Per the germline V gene, CDR1 is SGHDT and CDR2 is YYEEEE. The CDR3 DNA sequence: TGTGCCAGCAGCCCCCAGGGGGTTCAGCCCCAGCATTTT. Its translation: CASSPQGVQPQHF. The variable domain in full, completed from reference TRBV5-6 and TRBJ1-5, reads DAGVTQSPTHLIKTRGQQVTLRCSPKSGHDTVSWYQQALGQGPQFIFQYYEEEERQRGNFPDRFSGHQFPNYSSELNVNALLLGDSALYLCASSPQGVQPQHFGDGTRLSIL.

The chain uses TRBV6-5 and TRBJ2-5; TRBD2 matches at 9 bases. Losses at the gene ends were 6 bases for V and 7 bases for J; bases not matched to a gene: 9. Per the germline V gene, CDR1 is MNHEY and CDR2 is SVGAGI. The CDR3 runs 14 residues. CDR3 amino acids: CASRPGTSSPTQYF. DNA of the CDR3: TGTGCCAGCAGACCCGGGACTAGCTCGCCGACCCAGTACTTC.

The rearrangement joins TRBV18 to TRBJ2-3; weak D call: TRBD2 (5 bases). V lost 8 bases and J lost 5, with 17 bases in between. This CDR3 has 14 amino acids. CDR1 is KGHSH, CDR2 LQKENI, per germline. The CDR3 DNA is TGTGCCAGCCGGGAATATCGCGGAGGAGATACGCAGTATTTT. Translating gives CASREYRGGDTQYF.

The gene calls are TRBV15 and TRBJ2-6, with 7 bases lining up with TRBD1. Trimming cost V 1 base and J 3 bases; bases outside gene matches: 12. The CDR3 loop spans 19 amino acids. Germline V CDR1 and CDR2: LNHNV, YYDKDF (reference sequence). The CDR3: CATSRAPSWTGGGANVLTF. For the CDR3, the DNA is TGTGCCACCAGCAGAGCTCCGAGTTGGACAGGCGGTGGGGCCAACGTCCTGACTTTC.

V and J are TRBV5-6 and TRBJ1-1; D not resolved. The CDR3 is 15 residues long. Germline-derived CDR1 and CDR2 are SGHDT and YYEEEE. Trimming took off 7 bases at V and 0 bases at J, with 16 bases between the two ends. The CDR3 is CASRRWATLNTEAFF. The CDR3 region has the DNA TGTGCCAGCCGTCGATGGGCGACGCTGAACACTGAAGCTTTCTTT.